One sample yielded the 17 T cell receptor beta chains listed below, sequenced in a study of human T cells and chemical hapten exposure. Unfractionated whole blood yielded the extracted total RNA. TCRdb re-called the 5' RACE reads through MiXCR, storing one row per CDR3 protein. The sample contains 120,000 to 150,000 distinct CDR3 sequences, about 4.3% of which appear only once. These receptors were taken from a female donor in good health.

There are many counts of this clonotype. CDR3 sequence: CASSLAGGLYNEQFF. For the CDR3, the DNA is TGCGCCAGCAGCTTAGCCGGGGGGTTGTACAATGAGCAGTTCTTC. J is TRBJ2-1 and V is TRBV5-1, with 7 bases matching TRBD2. Losses at the gene ends were 2 bases for V and 4 bases for J; bases not matched to a gene: 6. Germline assignment: CDR1 SGHRS and CDR2 YFSETQ. The CDR3 spans 15 residues.

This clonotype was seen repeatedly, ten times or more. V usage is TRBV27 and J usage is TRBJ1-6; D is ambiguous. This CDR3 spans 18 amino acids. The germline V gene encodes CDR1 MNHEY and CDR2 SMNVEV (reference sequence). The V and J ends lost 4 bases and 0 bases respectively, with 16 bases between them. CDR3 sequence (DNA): TGTGCCAGCAGTTCTCATTTAACGCGCAGCTCCTATAATTCACCCCTCCACTTT. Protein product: CASSSHLTRSSYNSPLHF.

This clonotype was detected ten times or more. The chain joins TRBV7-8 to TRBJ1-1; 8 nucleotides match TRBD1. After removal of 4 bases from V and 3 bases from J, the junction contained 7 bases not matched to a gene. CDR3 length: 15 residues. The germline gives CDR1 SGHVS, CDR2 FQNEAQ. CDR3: CASSYTTGEYTEAFF. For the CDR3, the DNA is TGTGCCAGCAGCTACACGACAGGGGAATACACTGAAGCTTTCTTT.

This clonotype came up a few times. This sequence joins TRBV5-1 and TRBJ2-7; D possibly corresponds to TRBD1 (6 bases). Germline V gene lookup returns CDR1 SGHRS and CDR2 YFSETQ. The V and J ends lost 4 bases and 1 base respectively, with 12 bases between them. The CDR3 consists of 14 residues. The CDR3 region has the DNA TGCGCCAGCAGCAGAGGGGACACTTCCTACGAGCAGTACTTC. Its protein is CASSRGDTSYEQYF.

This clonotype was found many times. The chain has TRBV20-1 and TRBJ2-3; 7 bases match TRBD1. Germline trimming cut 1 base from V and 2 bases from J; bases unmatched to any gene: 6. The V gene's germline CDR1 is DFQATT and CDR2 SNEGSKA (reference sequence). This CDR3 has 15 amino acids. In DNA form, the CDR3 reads TGCAGTGCTAGAGCTCCAGGGGGAGACACAGATACGCAGTATTTT. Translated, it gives CSARAPGGDTDTQYF.

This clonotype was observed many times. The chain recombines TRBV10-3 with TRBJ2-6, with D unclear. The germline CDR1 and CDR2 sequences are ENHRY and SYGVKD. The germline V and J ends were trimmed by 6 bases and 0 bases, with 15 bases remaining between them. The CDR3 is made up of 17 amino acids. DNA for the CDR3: TGTGCCATCAGCGATGACCGAGGTCTCTCTGGGGCCAACGTCCTGACTTTC. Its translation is CAISDDRGLSGANVLTF.

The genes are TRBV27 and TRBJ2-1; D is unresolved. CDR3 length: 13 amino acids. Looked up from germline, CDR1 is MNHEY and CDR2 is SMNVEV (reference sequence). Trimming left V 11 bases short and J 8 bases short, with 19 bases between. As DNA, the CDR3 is TGTGCCGCGGCGCGGTCTAAATCTGATGAGCAGTTCTTC. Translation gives CAAARSKSDEQFF.

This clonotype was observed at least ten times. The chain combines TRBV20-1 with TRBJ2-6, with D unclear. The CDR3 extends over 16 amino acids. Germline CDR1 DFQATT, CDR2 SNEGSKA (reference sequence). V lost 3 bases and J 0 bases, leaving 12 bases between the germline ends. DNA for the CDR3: TGCAGTGCTAGTGTCAACAAGGGCTCTGGGGCCAACGTCCTGACTTTC. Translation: CSASVNKGSGANVLTF.

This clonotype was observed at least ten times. CDR3 loop: CASIGVSGEYNEQFF. The CDR3 region has the DNA TGTGCCAGCATTGGGGTGAGCGGGGAGTACAATGAGCAGTTCTTC. The chain uses TRBV12-3 or TRBV12-4 and TRBJ2-1; TRBD2 agrees at 7 bases. Trimming at V came to 7 bases and at J to 4 bases, leaving 10 bases not matched to a gene. The CDR3 covers 15 residues.

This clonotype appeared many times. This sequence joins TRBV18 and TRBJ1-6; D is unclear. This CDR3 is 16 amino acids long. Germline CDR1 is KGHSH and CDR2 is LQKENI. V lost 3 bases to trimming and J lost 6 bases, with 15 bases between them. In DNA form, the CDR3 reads TGTGCCAGCTCACCGTCACAATTCCCCATTAATTCACCCCTCCACTTT. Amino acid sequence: CASSPSQFPINSPLHF.

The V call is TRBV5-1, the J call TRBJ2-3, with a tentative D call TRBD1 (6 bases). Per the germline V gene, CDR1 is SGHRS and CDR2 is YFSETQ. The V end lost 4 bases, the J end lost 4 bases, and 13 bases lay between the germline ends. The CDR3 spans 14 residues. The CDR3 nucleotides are TGCGCCAGCAGCCTGGGTCCAGGGGCAGATACGCAGTATTTT. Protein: CASSLGPGADTQYF. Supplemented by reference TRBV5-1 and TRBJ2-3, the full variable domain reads KAGVTQTPRYLIKTRGQQVTLSCSPISGHRSVSWYQQTPGQGLQFLFEYFSETQRNKGNFPGRFSGRQFSNSRSEMNVSTLELGDSALYLCASSLGPGADTQYFGPGTRLTVL.

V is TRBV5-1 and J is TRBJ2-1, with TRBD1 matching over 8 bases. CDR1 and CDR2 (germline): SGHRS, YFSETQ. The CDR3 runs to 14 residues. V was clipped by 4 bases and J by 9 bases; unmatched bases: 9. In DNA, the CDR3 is TGCGCCAGCAGCAATTGGACAGGGCATGGTGAGCAGTTCTTC. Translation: CASSNWTGHGEQFF.

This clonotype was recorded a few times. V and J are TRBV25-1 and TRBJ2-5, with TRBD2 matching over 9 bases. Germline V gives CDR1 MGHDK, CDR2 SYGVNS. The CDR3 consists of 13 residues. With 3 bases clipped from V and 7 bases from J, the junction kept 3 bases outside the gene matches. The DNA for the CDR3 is TGTGCCAGCAGTGAGCCGGGACTAGCGACCCAGTACTTC. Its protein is CASSEPGLATQYF.

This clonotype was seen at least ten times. CDR3 amino acids: CASSQVWTNTDTQYF. Here the CDR3 DNA reads TGTGCCAGCAGCCAAGTGTGGACCAACACAGATACGCAGTATTTT. V is TRBV14 and J is TRBJ2-3; D remains unclear. This CDR3 contains 15 residues. Germline V lookup: CDR1 SGHDN, CDR2 FVKESK. V lost 1 base, J lost 2 bases, and 10 bases lay in between. Supplemented by reference TRBV14 and TRBJ2-3, the full variable domain reads EAGVTQFPSHSVIEKGQTVTLRCDPISGHDNLYWYRRVMGKEIKFLLHFVKESKQDESGMPNNRFLAERTGGTYSTLKVQPAELEDSGVYFCASSQVWTNTDTQYFGPGTRLTVL.

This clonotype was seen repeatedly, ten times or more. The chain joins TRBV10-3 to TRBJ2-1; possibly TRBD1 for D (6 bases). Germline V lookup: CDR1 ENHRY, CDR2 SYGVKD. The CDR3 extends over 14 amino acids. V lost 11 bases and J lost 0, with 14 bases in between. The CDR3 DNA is TGTGCCTCCCGACCAGGGGACTCCTACAATGAGCAGTTCTTC. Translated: CASRPGDSYNEQFF.

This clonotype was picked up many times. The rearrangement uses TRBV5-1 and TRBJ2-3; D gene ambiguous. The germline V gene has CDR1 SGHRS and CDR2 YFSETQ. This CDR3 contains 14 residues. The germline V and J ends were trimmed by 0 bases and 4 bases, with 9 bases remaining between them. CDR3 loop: CASSLEGPPDTQYF. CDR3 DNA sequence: TGCGCCAGCAGCTTGGAGGGCCCACCAGATACGCAGTATTTT.

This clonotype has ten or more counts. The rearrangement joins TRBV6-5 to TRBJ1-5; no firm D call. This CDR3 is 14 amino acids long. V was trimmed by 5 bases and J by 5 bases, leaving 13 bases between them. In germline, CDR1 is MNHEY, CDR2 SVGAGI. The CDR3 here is CASSEGISYQPQHF. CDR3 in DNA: TGTGCCAGCAGTGAGGGTATTAGTTATCAGCCCCAGCATTTT.